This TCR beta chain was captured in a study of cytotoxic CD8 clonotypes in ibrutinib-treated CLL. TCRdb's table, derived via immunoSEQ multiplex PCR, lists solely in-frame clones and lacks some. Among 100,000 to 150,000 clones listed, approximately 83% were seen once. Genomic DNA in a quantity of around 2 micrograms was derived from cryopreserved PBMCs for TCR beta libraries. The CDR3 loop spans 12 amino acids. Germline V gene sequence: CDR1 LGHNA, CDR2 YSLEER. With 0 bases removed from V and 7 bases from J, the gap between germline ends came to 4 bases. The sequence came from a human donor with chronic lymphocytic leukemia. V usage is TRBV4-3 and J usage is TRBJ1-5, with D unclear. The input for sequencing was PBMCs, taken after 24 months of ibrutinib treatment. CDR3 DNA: TGCGCCAGCAGCCAAGACGGGCAGCCCCAGCATTTT. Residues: CASSQDGQPQHF.